The present T cell receptor (beta chain) was sequenced within a study of T cells in Graves' hyperthyroidism and ophthalmopathy. From RNA transcripts, TCR beta CDR3 regions were amplified. A first-round RT-PCR of the TCR CDR3 used the HTBI primer set. TCRdb ran MiXCR on the multiplex PCR reads and lists one entry per CDR3 protein. The table has just under 750,000 distinct CDR3 sequences, about a third seen once. CDR1 and CDR2 from the germline V gene are SGHAT and FQNNGV. The CDR3 spans 13 residues. V lost 8 bases, J lost 0 bases, and 7 bases lay in between. The study excluded patients with uncontrolled infection, other autoimmune disease, pregnancy or lactation. Points on this clonotype: A far larger clone is off by one base, so a read error is likely.

The chain combines TRBV11-2 with TRBJ2-2; D ambiguous. This clonotype originated in a woman aged 40 to 50 with Graves' hyperthyroidism. Material for sequencing was blood. CDR3 sequence reads: CASGVSNTGELFF. In DNA form, the CDR3 reads TGTGCCAGCGGCGTATCGAACACCGGGGAGCTGTTTTTT.